The 17 T cell receptor beta chains presented below share a single source sample, sequenced in a study of CD8+CD57+ T cells in acquired aplastic anemia. The TCR beta profiling, which covered VDJ combination and CDR3 sequence, was carried out using genomic DNA as the template. TCRdb passed the reads through MiXCR, listing each CDR3 protein once. The table lists about 190,000 distinct CDR3 sequences, approximately 52% of them singletons, with 16% in the top ten. Source material: sorted CD4+, CD8+, or CD8+CD57+ T cells (not recorded which) from PBMCs. The source is a human donor in good health, serving as a control.

This sequence joins TRBV7-6 and TRBJ1-1, with TRBD1 as a possible D gene (6 bases). This CDR3 is 13 amino acids long. Trimming removed 5 bases at V and 5 bases at J, with 12 bases between. Germline V gene sequence: CDR1 SGHVS, CDR2 FNYEAQ. CDR3 sequence (DNA): TGTGCCAGCAGCCTAAAGGGGGAGACTGAAGCTTTCTTT. It is translated as CASSLKGETEAFF.

As to this clonotype: Mismatch with germline at one junction end may stem from a read error. The chain carries TRBV5-5 and TRBJ1-2, with 9 bases fitting TRBD1. The CDR3 sequence is 13 residues long. CDR1 is SGHKS and CDR2 is YYEKEE in the germline V gene (reference sequence). The CDR3 loop is CASSRDRVGGYTF. In DNA, the CDR3 is TGCGCCAGCAGCCGGGACAGGGTCGGGGGCTACACCTTC.

This clonotype was counted at least ten times. V usage is TRBV28 and J usage is TRBJ2-7; D unresolved. Germline V gene sequence: CDR1 MDHEN, CDR2 SYDVKM. CDR3 length: 14 amino acids. V dropped 3 bases and J dropped 2 bases, with 11 bases sitting between them. For the CDR3, the DNA is TGTGCCAGCAGTTTGCCAGCTAACCCCTACGAGCAGTACTTC. This sequence encodes CASSLPANPYEQYF.

The sample holds many counts of this clonotype. The V and J genes are TRBV20-1 and TRBJ2-7; 7 bases fit TRBD2. The CDR3 loop spans 14 amino acids. Per germline, CDR1 DFQATT and CDR2 SNEGSKA (reference sequence). The CDR3 spells CRAMGRGNSYEQYF. The CDR3 DNA reads as TGCAGAGCCATGGGGCGGGGGAACTCCTACGAGCAGTACTTC.

This clonotype was seen a few times. The CDR3 sequence: CASSFCGFSYNSPLHF. The CDR3, as DNA: TGTGCCAGCAGCTTTTGTGGCTTCTCCTATAATTCACCCCTCCACTTT. The chain couples TRBV12-1 to TRBJ1-6. TRBV12-1 is listed as a pseudogene. This CDR3 spans 16 amino acids.

Many counts were recorded for this clonotype. The chain joins TRBV6-2 or TRBV6-3 to TRBJ2-7; a possible D gene is TRBD2 (6 bases). This CDR3 is built from 16 residues. Germline CDR1 MNHEY, CDR2 SVGEGT. Trimming took off 5 bases at V and 1 base at J, with 18 bases between the two ends. The CDR3 region has the DNA TGTGCCAGCAGTAAACTAAAAGCTGGAGGGTCCTACGAGCAGTACTTC. Translating gives CASSKLKAGGSYEQYF.

As DNA, the CDR3 is TGCGCCAGCAGCTATAGACAGGGGGCACACACTGAAGCTTTCTTT. Translated, it gives CASSYRQGAHTEAFF. The J gene is TRBJ1-1, the V gene TRBV5-1; 10 bases are a match to TRBD1. Losses at the gene ends were 3 bases for V and 3 bases for J; bases not matched to a gene: 5. Germline V gene sequence: CDR1 SGHRS, CDR2 YFSETQ. The CDR3 loop spans 15 amino acids.

CDR3 in DNA: TGCAGTGCTGAGACGGGGCGGGCCACTGAAGCTTTCTTT. Protein sequence: CSAETGRATEAFF. V gene TRBV20-1 combines with J gene TRBJ1-1; perhaps TRBD1 as D (5 bases). The V end was cut by 5 bases, the J end by 4 bases, with 14 bases between. Germline CDR1 and CDR2: DFQATT and SNEGSKA (reference sequence). This CDR3 region has 13 residues.

The table lists this clonotype with many counts. The chain joins TRBV7-9 to TRBJ1-2; TRBD1 matches at 7 bases. This CDR3 has 15 amino acids. Germline CDR1 reads SEHNR; CDR2 reads FQNEAQ (reference sequence). J gave up 3 bases and V 1 base, and 5 bases lay outside the gene matches. CDR3 amino acids: CASSLGQGEYYGYTF. DNA for the CDR3: TGTGCCAGCAGCTTAGGGCAGGGGGAGTACTATGGCTACACCTTC.

Regarding this clonotype: This could be a read error, since a much larger clone is one nucleotide away. J is TRBJ1-5 and V is TRBV6-2 or TRBV6-3, with D possibly matching TRBD1 (6 bases). Germline V gives CDR1 MNHEY, CDR2 SVGEGT. The CDR3 sequence is 15 residues long. The V end was cut by 0 bases, the J end by 6 bases, with 12 bases between. CDR3: CASSYSWGRSQPQHF. CDR3 nucleotide sequence: TGTGCCAGCAGTTACTCGTGGGGGCGCAGTCAGCCCCAGCATTTT.

The gene calls are TRBV29-1 and TRBJ2-7, with TRBD1 identical over 11 bases. Per germline, CDR1 SQVTM and CDR2 ANQGSEA. The CDR3 consists of 11 residues. V lost 7 bases and J lost 4; bases outside the gene matches: 0. CDR3: CSGDRGYEQYF. Written as DNA, the CDR3 is TGCAGCGGGGACAGGGGGTACGAGCAGTACTTC.

The sample holds many counts of this clonotype. The rearrangement links TRBV6-2 or TRBV6-3 to TRBJ2-7; D is uncertain. The V end lost 6 bases, the J end lost 5 bases, and 11 bases lay between the germline ends. Germline V CDR1 and CDR2: MNHEY, SVGEGT. The CDR3 is 12 amino acids. This CDR3 reads CASSPTENEQYF. CDR3 nucleotide sequence: TGTGCCAGCAGCCCTACGGAGAACGAGCAGTACTTC.

This clonotype was seen many times. The chain carries TRBV6-1 and TRBJ1-2; 7 bases fit TRBD1. V was clipped by 5 bases and J by 2 bases; unmatched bases: 2. Germline values: CDR1 MNHNS, CDR2 SASEGT. CDR3 size: 13 residues. This CDR3 reads CASSRDRNYGYTF. In nucleotides, the CDR3 is TGTGCCAGCAGTAGGGACAGAAACTATGGCTACACCTTC.

V and J are TRBV29-1 and TRBJ1-2; D is perhaps TRBD1 (6 bases). Germline-derived CDR1 and CDR2 are SQVTM and ANQGSEA. The CDR3 consists of 13 residues. The CDR3 protein is CSARDQGSYGYTF. The CDR3 DNA reads TGCAGTGCTAGGGATCAGGGGAGCTATGGCTACACCTTC.

A word on this clonotype: Given a much more abundant clone one base away, this may be a read error. The rearrangement joins TRBV11-2 to TRBJ1-2, with unresolved D. The CDR3 runs to 14 residues. V lost 5 bases, J lost 8 bases, and 18 bases lay in between. CDR1 is SGHAT and CDR2 is FQNNGV in the germline V gene. The CDR3, as DNA: TGTGCCAGCAGCGCCAATTTAATCATGGAGGGCTACACCTTC. This encodes CASSANLIMEGYTF.

This clonotype was observed at least ten times. The rearrangement links TRBV6-1 to TRBJ2-3; D is unclear. The CDR3 is 16 residues long. The germline V gene encodes CDR1 MNHNS and CDR2 SASEGT. V shed 1 base and J shed 2 bases, with 13 bases lying between them. DNA for the CDR3: TGTGCCAGCAGTGAAGGGCGATTAGTAGCCACAGATACGCAGTATTTT. Amino acids: CASSEGRLVATDTQYF.

CDR3 region: CASRTGEEKLFF. CDR3 in DNA: TGTGCCAGCAGGACAGGGGAAGAAAAACTGTTTTTT. The J gene is TRBJ1-4, the V gene TRBV25-1; 8 bases are shared with TRBD1. The CDR3 extends over 12 amino acids. The germline CDR1 and CDR2 sequences are MGHDK and SYGVNS. V dropped 6 bases and J dropped 8; count of bases not matched to a gene: 2.